Below are 7 T cell receptor beta chains sequenced from a single sample in a study of identical twins. Via MiXCR, TCRdb re-called the 5' RACE reads, giving one row per CDR3 protein. There are just under 650,000 distinct CDR3 sequences in the sample; less than 9% occur only once, and roughly 1.5% lies in the top ten. A further study also used this sample, focusing on yellow fever vaccine responses in identical twins.

Sequencing used PBMCs. All receptors derive from a young woman in good health.

This clonotype was detected a few times. CDR3 in amino acids: CASSGRTGVKETQYF. DNA of the CDR3: TGTGCCAGCAGCGGACGGACAGGGGTGAAGGAGACCCAGTACTTC. The chain has TRBV6-1 and TRBJ2-5, with 9 bases lining up with TRBD1. The CDR3 has 15 residues. With 6 bases clipped from V and 5 bases from J, the junction kept 10 bases outside the gene matches. Germline loops: CDR1 MNHNS, CDR2 SASEGT.

This clonotype was counted between two and nine times. The chain is built from TRBV5-1 and TRBJ2-7, with 10 bases identical to TRBD1. Germline trimming cut 3 bases from V and 0 bases from J; bases unmatched to any gene: 12. The germline V gene has CDR1 SGHRS and CDR2 YFSETQ. There are 18 residues in the CDR3. The CDR3 region has the DNA TGCGCCAGCAGCTCGCCGGGACAGGGGCAATTGAGCTCCTACGAGCAGTACTTC. It yields the protein CASSSPGQGQLSSYEQYF.

This clonotype was counted many times. The rearrangement uses TRBV7-2 and TRBJ2-2; D unresolved. V gave up 1 base and J gave up 2 bases, with 8 bases separating them. The CDR3 sequence is 15 residues long. Per germline, CDR1 SGHTA and CDR2 FQGNSA. CDR3 sequence reads: CASSLVSVNTGELFF. The DNA for the CDR3 is TGTGCCAGCAGCTTAGTGTCGGTCAACACCGGGGAGCTGTTTTTT.

This sequence joins TRBV20-1 and TRBJ2-5; D is ambiguous. Deletions cut 3 bases from V and 2 bases from J, with 4 bases between. The CDR3 sequence is 11 residues long. Germline CDR1 and CDR2: DFQATT and SNEGSKA (reference sequence). CDR3 region: CSARVQETQYF. In nucleotides, the CDR3 is TGCAGTGCTAGGGTGCAAGAGACCCAGTACTTC.

This clonotype appeared many times. This sequence joins TRBV2 and TRBJ2-5; the D gene is possibly TRBD2 (6 bases). V dropped 6 bases and J dropped 4 bases, with 15 bases sitting between them. Looked up from germline, CDR1 is SNHLY and CDR2 is FYNNEI. This CDR3 spans 14 amino acids. The CDR3 is CASSETLAGETQYF. In DNA, the CDR3 is TGTGCCAGCAGCGAGACACTAGCTGGAGAGACCCAGTACTTC.

This clonotype came up many times. The chain couples TRBV12-3 or TRBV12-4 to TRBJ2-5; TRBD2 matches 15 bases. The ends lost 5 bases at V and 4 bases at J; junction bases unmatched: 8. CDR3 length: 17 residues. The CDR3: CASSPGTSGRWIETQYF. CDR3 nucleotides: TGTGCCAGCAGTCCCGGGACTAGCGGGAGGTGGATAGAGACCCAGTACTTC.

This clonotype was seen repeatedly, ten times or more. The V and J genes are TRBV14 and TRBJ2-1, with TRBD1 matching 7 bases. CDR1 and CDR2 (germline): SGHDN, FVKESK. The CDR3 has 17 residues. V lost 0 bases, J lost 6 bases, and 11 bases stayed unmatched. DNA of the CDR3: TGTGCCAGCAGCCAAGAAAGGCAGGGGGTTTCAGGCAATGAGCAGTTCTTC. Translation gives CASSQERQGVSGNEQFF.